Detailed here is one TCR beta chain. The record originates from a study of cytomegalovirus exposure and HLA in healthy donors. This donor lacks a recorded CMV serostatus. The CDR3 is 16 amino acids. CDR1 SGHDT and CDR2 YYEEEE come from the germline V gene. V trimming: 3 bases; J trimming: 0 bases; junction bases outside the gene matches: 6. PCR used 60 Vbeta primers and 13 Jbeta primers. Generated by immunoSEQ multiplex PCR, the TCRdb table keeps only in-frame clones and is missing some. The sample includes roughly 120,000 clones, under 85% of them seen just once. The chain joins TRBV5-6 to TRBJ1-5; 7 positions agree with TRBD1. This clonotype was obtained from a human donor in good health. The sample consisted of PBMCs. CDR3 in DNA: TGTGCCAGCAGCTCAGGACAGGTATATAGCAATCAGCCCCAGCATTTT. Its translation is CASSSGQVYSNQPQHF.